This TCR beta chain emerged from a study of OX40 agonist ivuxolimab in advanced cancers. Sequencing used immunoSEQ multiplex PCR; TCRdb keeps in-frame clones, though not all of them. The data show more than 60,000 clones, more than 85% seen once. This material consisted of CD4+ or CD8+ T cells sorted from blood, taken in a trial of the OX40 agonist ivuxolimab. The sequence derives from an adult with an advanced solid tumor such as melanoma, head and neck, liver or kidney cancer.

Here the CDR3 reads CASSWGLTDTQYF. CDR3 DNA sequence: TGTGCCAGCAGCTGGGGCCTCACAGATACGCAGTATTTT. The rearrangement joins TRBV11-1 to TRBJ2-3; a weak D match, TRBD1 (5 bases). Germline-derived CDR1 and CDR2 are SGHAT and FQDESV (reference sequence). The germline V and J ends were trimmed by 4 bases and 2 bases, with 7 bases remaining between them. CDR3 size: 13 residues.